The sequence of this T cell receptor beta chain was determined in a study of response to subunit inactivated influenza vaccine. TCRdb re-analysed the RT-PCR reads in MiXCR, keeping a single row per CDR3 protein. The profile covers 860,000 or so distinct CDR3 sequences, with 21% appearing a single time and 9.5% to 13% taken by the ten largest. Study-level findings and limits: Authors suggested few new T cells are recruited by each seasonal influenza vaccination.

The count of this clonotype is one. Its target is not known. In germline, CDR1 is DFQATT, CDR2 SNEGSKA (reference sequence). V was shortened by 5 bases and J by 0 bases, with 11 bases between the two germline ends. There are 14 residues in the CDR3. The chain couples TRBV20-1 to TRBJ2-1; D possibly matches TRBD1 or TRBD2 (5 bases each). The receptor's source is a man in his forties or fifties who received an inactivated influenza vaccine. The material was PBMCs from blood, obtained 4 to 6 days after vaccination. CDR3 DNA sequence: TGCAGTGCTCCGGGACGTGACTCCTACAATGAGCAGTTCTTC. It encodes CSAPGRDSYNEQFF.